This T cell receptor beta chain was found in a study of ipilimumab plus nivolumab after autologous stem cell transplantation. Study background: The DLBCL cohort had primary refractory and relapsed disease, with 18-month progression-free survival of roughly 86% and 30%.

Profiling relied on immunoSEQ multiplex PCR, and the TCRdb table lists in-frame clones only, not all of them. The sample contains about 16,000 clones, roughly 70% of which appear only once. Germline lookup yields CDR1 MGHRA and CDR2 YSYEKL. This CDR3 has 16 residues. Study-wide results and limits: The authors say TCR, Treg and microbiome findings warrant further study.

In the case of this clone: The antigen remains undetermined.

Ipilimumab, 1 mg/kg, started 14 to 28 days after autologous transplant. The sample in question was PBMCs, obtained in a trial of ipilimumab plus nivolumab as post-transplant consolidation. V and J are TRBV4-1 and TRBJ2-5; D is tentatively TRBD1 or TRBD2 (6 bases each). The J call is in doubt because the DNA end fits TRBJ2-7 better. This receptor was obtained from a male donor with diffuse large B-cell lymphoma. The CDR3 DNA follows: TGCGCCAGCAGCCCATCGGGAAGAGGGGGGTCCTACGAGCAGTACTTC. Translated: CASSPSGRGGSYEQYF.